This T cell receptor beta chain derives from a study of blood T cells in healthy people across ages. A J-beta primer mix and a sample-barcoded 5' primer were used in a second PCR of about 7 to 12 cycles. A single record per CDR3 protein comes from TCRdb applying MiXCR to the 5' RACE reads. Here the sample spans 1,300,000 or so distinct CDR3 sequences, 55% to 75% being singletons. The CDR3 totals 14 residues. After removal of 6 bases from V and 5 bases from J, the junction contained 7 bases not matched to a gene. This TCR came from a young man in good health. V is TRBV12-3 or TRBV12-4 and J is TRBJ2-3; 8 bases align to TRBD2. Input material: blood. The CDR3 bases are TGTGCCAGCAGCCGAGCGGGAGTAGGAGATACGCAGTATTTT. Its protein product is CASSRAGVGDTQYF.